Below are 24 T cell receptor beta chains sequenced from a single sample in a study of shared clonotypes between healthy human individuals. Sequencing used immunoSEQ multiplex PCR; TCRdb keeps in-frame clones, though not all of them. The table lists about 980,000 clones, around three quarters of them singletons. The sequencing sample was made of memory CD4+ T cells sorted from blood. Subset described: CD45RA-negative fraction. Every receptor here comes from a man aged 18 to 29 in good health.

Of note for this clone: Other DNA sequences in this specimen translate into the identical CDR3. CDR3 nucleotide sequence: TGTGCCATCAGTGAATCGAGGAATCAGCCCCAGCATTTT. Amino acids: CAISESRNQPQHF. The V call is TRBV10-3, the J call TRBJ1-5; D uncertain. V dropped 3 bases and J dropped 4 bases, with 7 bases sitting between them. This CDR3 contains 13 residues. Germline CDR1 and CDR2: ENHRY and SYGVKD.

The rearrangement uses TRBV21-1 and TRBJ2-5; whether TRBD2, the table's D call, matches the DNA was not checked. TRBV21-1 corresponds to a pseudogene. The CDR3 contains 16 residues. CDR3 residues: CASSPRERGLQETQYF. In DNA form, the CDR3 reads TGTGCCAGCAGCCCCCGGGAGCGGGGCTTACAAGAGACCCAGTACTTC.

The chain employs TRBV19 and TRBJ1-2; possible D gene TRBD1, 5 bases. CDR3 length equals 17 residues. Germline CDR1 LNHDA, CDR2 SQIVND (reference sequence). The V gene lost 9 bases and the J gene lost 0 bases, with 23 bases spanning the gap. In DNA form, the CDR3 reads TGTGCCAGCCGCAGCGCGGACACTGAGGGAGCTAACTATGGCTACACCTTC. Protein product: CASRSADTEGANYGYTF.

This clone occurred once. The J gene is TRBJ1-2, the V gene TRBV20-1; no clear D. The CDR3 sequence is 11 residues long. The ends were cut back, 0 bases at V and 13 bases at J, with 12 bases in the middle. Germline V gives CDR1 DFQATT, CDR2 SNEGSKA (reference sequence). The CDR3 sequence: CSARDLNSLTF. The CDR3 DNA is TGCAGTGCTAGAGATCTGAACTCCCTCACCTTC.

V is TRBV27 and J is TRBJ1-2; maybe TRBD1 (6 bases). This CDR3 contains 16 residues. CDR1 and CDR2 (germline): MNHEY, SMNVEV (reference sequence). The V end was cut by 4 bases, the J end by 0 bases, with 15 bases between. CDR3 in DNA: TGTGCCAGCAGTTCATTCGGACAGCCAGCTAACTATGGCTACACCTTC. Protein sequence: CASSSFGQPANYGYTF.

This chain uses TRBV6-6 with TRBJ1-2; 11 bases line up with TRBD1. Germline trimming cut 5 bases from V and 5 bases from J; bases unmatched to any gene: 4. The CDR3 has 14 residues. Germline lookup yields CDR1 MNHNY and CDR2 SVGAGI (reference sequence). CDR3 sequence (DNA): TGTGCCAGCAGTCGGACAGGGGGCGTATATGGCTACACCTTC. Translation gives CASSRTGGVYGYTF.

This chain joins TRBV4-1 and TRBJ2-5, with 11 bases identical to TRBD2. With 6 bases clipped from V and 7 bases from J, the junction kept 4 bases outside the gene matches. CDR1 is MGHRA and CDR2 is YSYEKL in the germline V gene. The CDR3 is 13 amino acids. In nucleotides, the CDR3 is TGCGCCAGCAGTGGACTAGCGGGTAGGACCCAGTACTTC. It is translated as CASSGLAGRTQYF.

This clone was seen a few times. The V call is TRBV30, the J call TRBJ1-6; the match to TRBD1 covers 9 bases. After removal of 3 bases from V and 8 bases from J, the junction contained 8 bases not matched to a gene. This CDR3 region has 15 residues. Germline V CDR1 and CDR2: GTSNPN, SVGIG (reference sequence). The CDR3 protein is CAWRDRDRVDSPLHF. The CDR3 DNA follows: TGTGCCTGGAGGGACCGGGACAGGGTGGATTCACCCCTCCACTTT.

This chain joins TRBV7-8 and TRBJ2-7, with D hard to call. V lost 2 bases and J lost 6, with 8 bases in between. The CDR3 totals 12 residues. Per germline, CDR1 SGHVS and CDR2 FQNEAQ. The CDR3 loop is CASSLPKGEQYF. The CDR3, as DNA: TGTGCCAGCAGCTTACCTAAGGGCGAGCAGTACTTC.

The chain couples TRBV10-3 to TRBJ2-3; D possibly corresponds to TRBD1 (6 bases). The CDR3 is made up of 13 amino acids. V lost 4 bases to trimming and J lost 4 bases, with 9 bases between them. Germline assignment: CDR1 ENHRY and CDR2 SYGVKD. In DNA, the CDR3 is TGTGCCATCAGTGGGGGGCGGGCAGATACGCAGTATTTT. The encoded protein is CAISGGRADTQYF.

The chain joins TRBV7-2 to TRBJ1-2; D is perhaps TRBD1 (6 bases). CDR3 length: 14 amino acids. The germline gives CDR1 SGHTA, CDR2 FQGNSA. V was pared by 2 bases and J by 4 bases, with 11 bases between. CDR3 sequence: CASSLSGAVYGYTF. The CDR3 coding sequence is TGTGCCAGCAGCTTATCAGGGGCGGTCTATGGCTACACCTTC. Full variable domain (remainder filled in from reference TRBV7-2 and TRBJ1-2): GAGVSQSPSNKVTEKGKDVELRCDPISGHTALYWYRQSLGQGLEFLIYFQGNSAPDKSGLPSDRFSAERTGGSVSTLTIQRTQQEDSAVYLCASSLSGAVYGYTFGSGTRLTVV.

This clone has only a few counts. This chain joins TRBV19 and TRBJ1-2; 8 nucleotides agree with TRBD1. The CDR3 is 17 amino acids. From germline, CDR1 is LNHDA and CDR2 SQIVND (reference sequence). Germline trimming cut 7 bases from V and 8 bases from J; bases unmatched to any gene: 21. The CDR3 here is CASTPWQGAPSRGGYTF. The CDR3 nucleotides are TGTGCCAGTACCCCCTGGCAGGGGGCTCCTTCAAGGGGAGGCTACACCTTC. Based on the CDR3 plus reference TRBV19 and TRBJ1-2, the full variable domain is DGGITQSPKYLFRKEGQNVTLSCEQNLNHDAMYWYRQDPGQGLRLIYYSQIVNDFQKGDIAEGYSVSREKKESFPLTVTSAQKNPTAFYLCASTPWQGAPSRGGYTFGSGTRLTVV.

On this clone: Within the sample, other DNA sequences also encode this same CDR3. J is TRBJ1-6 and V is TRBV6-5; maybe TRBD1 (5 bases). This CDR3 is 16 amino acids long. Trimming stripped 0 bases from V and 1 base from J, with 7 bases between. The V gene's germline CDR1 is MNHEY and CDR2 SVGAGI. DNA of the CDR3: TGTGCCAGCAGTTACTCGAAGGGGTCCTATAATTCACCCCTCCACTTT. Encoded protein: CASSYSKGSYNSPLHF.

In its sample, this clone was seen once. This chain uses TRBV7-2 with TRBJ2-1; D ambiguous. V was pared by 1 base and J by 5 bases, with 9 bases between. The CDR3 is 14 amino acids. Germline V CDR1 and CDR2: SGHTA, FQGNSA. Here the CDR3 DNA reads TGTGCCAGCAGCTTAGGCCCAGGAAACAATGAGCAGTTCTTC. It is translated as CASSLGPGNNEQFF.

The rearrangement uses TRBV5-1 and TRBJ1-1; a possible D gene is TRBD1 (5 bases). The CDR3 is made up of 14 amino acids. V shed 2 bases and J shed 5 bases, with 13 bases lying between them. Germline assignment: CDR1 SGHRS and CDR2 YFSETQ. As DNA, the CDR3 is TGCGCCAGCAGCTTTACCCTGACAGAGACTGAAGCTTTCTTT. Amino acid sequence: CASSFTLTETEAFF.

The rearrangement joins TRBV7-9 to TRBJ2-1, with TRBD2 identical over 8 bases. This CDR3 is built from 14 residues. The J segment lost 5 bases and the V segment lost 3 bases, leaving 3 bases of the junction unmatched. The germline gives CDR1 SEHNR, CDR2 FQNEAQ (reference sequence). The chain's CDR3 is CASSFAGGHNEQFF. The CDR3 region has the DNA TGTGCCAGCAGCTTTGCGGGAGGCCACAATGAGCAGTTCTTC.

On this clone: A much larger clone differs from this one at a single base, so this may be a read error. The rearrangement uses TRBV7-8 and TRBJ1-3; D call uncertain. The CDR3 has 12 amino acids. Deletions cut 1 base from V and 4 bases from J, with 2 bases between. Germline CDR1 and CDR2: SGHVS and FQNEAQ. Here the CDR3 DNA reads TGTGCCAGCAGCTTAGAAGGAAACACCATATATTTT. This gives the protein CASSLEGNTIYF.

The V and J genes are TRBV20-1 and TRBJ1-6, with D unresolved. Germline CDR1 and CDR2: DFQATT and SNEGSKA (reference sequence). The length of the CDR3 is 9 residues. Between the trimmed V and J ends, which lost 8 bases and 7 bases, there was a span of 3 bases. The CDR3 region is CSSNSPLHF. For the CDR3, the DNA is TGCAGTTCAAATTCACCCCTCCACTTT.

The chain combines TRBV7-9 with TRBJ2-1; tentatively, D is TRBD2 (6 bases). Germline V gene data show CDR1 as SEHNR and CDR2 as FQNEAQ (reference sequence). The CDR3 totals 13 residues. V lost 5 bases and J 7 bases, leaving 12 bases between the germline ends. CDR3 nucleotides: TGTGCCAGCAGCCCAGGAGGGTGGAATGAGCAGTTCTTC. This encodes CASSPGGWNEQFF.

This sequence joins TRBV2 and TRBJ1-2; D possibly corresponds to TRBD1 (5 bases). This CDR3 contains 13 residues. The V gene's germline CDR1 is SNHLY and CDR2 FYNNEI. The V end was cut by 5 bases, the J end by 2 bases, with 9 bases between. Here the CDR3 reads CASSRWDNYGYTF. In nucleotides, the CDR3 is TGTGCCAGCAGTAGATGGGACAACTATGGCTACACCTTC.

V is TRBV11-2 and J is TRBJ2-3; TRBD2 aligns across 14 bases. The CDR3 loop spans 16 amino acids. Trimming at V came to 5 bases and at J to 6 bases, leaving 7 bases not matched to a gene. Germline CDR1 SGHAT, CDR2 FQNNGV. Here the CDR3 DNA reads TGTGCCAGCAGCCGGACTAGCGGGGGGTCCAGGGATACGCAGTATTTT. Encoded protein: CASSRTSGGSRDTQYF.

A note on this clone: The same CDR3 can be traced to other DNA sequences in this sample. The chain employs TRBV7-9 and TRBJ1-1; D gene uncertain. Germline assignment: CDR1 SEHNR and CDR2 FQNEAQ (reference sequence). V lost 0 bases to trimming and J lost 1 base, with 6 bases between them. The CDR3 is made up of 14 amino acids. This CDR3 reads CASSLAAGNTEAFF. The CDR3 nucleotides are TGTGCCAGCAGCTTAGCGGCGGGGAACACTGAAGCTTTCTTT.

The chain combines TRBV7-2 with TRBJ2-5; 8 bases are shared with TRBD2. Per the germline V gene, CDR1 is SGHTA and CDR2 is FQGNSA. This CDR3 region has 11 residues. V lost 1 base to trimming and J lost 14 bases; unmatched junction nucleotides: 3. Here the CDR3 DNA reads TGTGCCAGCAGCTTAGGCAGCGGGAGATACTTC. Protein: CASSLGSGRYF.

The rearrangement joins TRBV10-3 to TRBJ1-2, with unresolved D. Trimming stripped 0 bases from V and 3 bases from J, with 5 bases between. In germline, CDR1 is ENHRY, CDR2 SYGVKD. The CDR3 totals 13 residues. CDR3 amino acids: CAISESDDYGYTF. For the CDR3, the DNA is TGTGCCATCAGTGAGTCGGACGACTATGGCTACACCTTC.